Presented here are 10 T cell receptor beta chains from one specimen sequenced in a study of T cell repertoires in cytomegalovirus infection. One entry per CDR3 protein results from TCRdb running MiXCR on the reads. The top ten clones hold around 12% of a sample with about 830,000 distinct CDR3 sequences, 30% to 35% of them seen once. Their antigens are not known. The starting material was cultured CD8+ T cells from PBMCs, obtained from culture after CMV antigen stimulation. These receptors were obtained from a human donor in good health (CMV status not recorded). Some clones in this sample may be carry-over from other donors' samples.

The V gene is TRBV27, the J gene TRBJ2-7; 7 nucleotides agree with TRBD1. Unmatched junction bases numbered 7, after V lost 4 bases and J lost 4 bases. The CDR3 is 14 amino acids. CDR1 and CDR2 from the germline V gene are MNHEY and SMNVEV (reference sequence). For the CDR3, the DNA is TGTGCCAGCAGTTCTGACACAGGGGCTTACGAGCAGTACTTC. Residues: CASSSDTGAYEQYF.

The V gene is TRBV5-8, the J gene TRBJ2-3, with TRBD2 matching 13 bases. V was clipped by 1 base and J by 5 bases; unmatched bases: 13. Germline assignment: CDR1 SGHTS and CDR2 YDEGEE. CDR3 length equals 19 residues. As DNA, the CDR3 is TGTGCCAGCAGCTTGCTTTTCCGGACTAGCGGGGGAATGGGAGATACGCAGTATTTT. This translates into CASSLLFRTSGGMGDTQYF.

This clonotype was seen a few times. This chain joins TRBV12-3 or TRBV12-4 and TRBJ2-2; D possibly corresponds to TRBD2 (6 bases). The germline V and J ends were trimmed by 10 bases and 4 bases, with 13 bases remaining between them. This CDR3 has 13 residues. Here the CDR3 reads CATWDSLTGELFF. In DNA form, the CDR3 reads TGTGCCACCTGGGACTCTCTCACCGGGGAGCTGTTTTTT.

This clonotype was detected only a few times. The chain is built from TRBV28 and TRBJ1-2; D unresolved. Trimming stripped 1 base from V and 6 bases from J, with 15 bases between. The germline V gene has CDR1 MDHEN and CDR2 SYDVKM. The CDR3 loop spans 15 amino acids. The DNA of the CDR3 is TGTGCCAGCAGTTTATTCTTGGGCCCTAAGGATGGCTACACCTTC. Amino acids: CASSLFLGPKDGYTF.

This clonotype was detected a few times. This chain joins TRBV7-9 and TRBJ2-1, with a tentative D call TRBD2 (6 bases). There are 16 residues in the CDR3. The V end was cut by 5 bases, the J end by 2 bases, with 16 bases between. CDR1 and CDR2 from the germline V gene are SEHNR and FQNEAQ (reference sequence). This CDR3 reads CASSPKDYPTYNEQFF. CDR3 bases: TGTGCCAGCAGCCCCAAGGACTACCCCACCTACAATGAGCAGTTCTTC.

The gene calls are TRBV5-6 and TRBJ1-5; no definite D call. V was cut by 1 base and J by 0 bases, with 8 bases left in between. Germline V CDR1 and CDR2: SGHDT, YYEEEE. This CDR3 is built from 15 residues. The CDR3 sequence is CASSLLLDSNQPQHF. The CDR3 DNA reads as TGTGCCAGCAGCTTGTTACTCGATAGCAATCAGCCCCAGCATTTT. Filled out from reference TRBV5-6 and TRBJ1-5, the complete variable domain reads DAGVTQSPTHLIKTRGQQVTLRCSPKSGHDTVSWYQQALGQGPQFIFQYYEEEERQRGNFPDRFSGHQFPNYSSELNVNALLLGDSALYLCASSLLLDSNQPQHFGDGTRLSIL.

Here the CDR3 DNA reads TGTGCCAGCACTCGTAGAGTGAACACTGAAGCTTTCTTT. It specifies CASTRRVNTEAFF. This chain links TRBV6-6 with TRBJ1-1; D call uncertain. Trimming left V 7 bases short and J 0 bases short, with 9 bases between. Germline V CDR1 and CDR2: MNHNY, SVGAGI (reference sequence). The CDR3 has 13 amino acids.

V gene TRBV6-2 or TRBV6-3 combines with J gene TRBJ2-7; D gene uncertain. The germline CDR1 and CDR2 sequences are MNHEY and SVGEGT. Trimming removed 6 bases from V and 7 bases from J, with 16 bases in between. The CDR3 totals 13 residues. CDR3 in amino acids: CASSLSGFREQYV. For the CDR3, the DNA is TGTGCCAGCAGCCTCAGTGGTTTTAGAGAGCAGTACGTC.

This chain links TRBV5-4 with TRBJ2-1; D is undetermined. CDR3 length: 12 amino acids. V was trimmed by 1 base and J by 7 bases, leaving 6 bases between them. Per germline, CDR1 SGHNT and CDR2 YYREEE (reference sequence). This CDR3 reads CASSLFGNEQFF. In DNA form, the CDR3 reads TGTGCCAGCAGCTTGTTTGGGAATGAGCAGTTCTTC.

The chain joins TRBV23-1 to TRBJ2-7; D ambiguous. TRBV23-1 is placed among ORFs of uncertain function. Trimming removed 2 bases from V and 0 bases from J, with 11 bases in between. This CDR3 is built from 15 residues. CDR3 nucleotide sequence: TGCGCCAGCAGTCAAGAGACTTCTAGCTCCTACGAGCAGTACTTC. Its translation is CASSQETSSSYEQYF.